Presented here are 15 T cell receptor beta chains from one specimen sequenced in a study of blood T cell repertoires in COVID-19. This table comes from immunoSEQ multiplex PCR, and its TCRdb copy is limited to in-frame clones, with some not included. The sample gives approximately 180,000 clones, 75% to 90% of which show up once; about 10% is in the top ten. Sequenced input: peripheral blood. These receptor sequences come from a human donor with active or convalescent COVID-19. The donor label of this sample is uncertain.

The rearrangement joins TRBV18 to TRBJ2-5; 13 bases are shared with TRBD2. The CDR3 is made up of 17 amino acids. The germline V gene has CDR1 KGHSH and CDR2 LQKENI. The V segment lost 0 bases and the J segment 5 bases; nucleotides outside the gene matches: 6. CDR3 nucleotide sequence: TGTGCCAGCTCACCACCCACTAGCGGGGGGGCTTCGGAGACCCAGTACTTC. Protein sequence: CASSPPTSGGASETQYF.

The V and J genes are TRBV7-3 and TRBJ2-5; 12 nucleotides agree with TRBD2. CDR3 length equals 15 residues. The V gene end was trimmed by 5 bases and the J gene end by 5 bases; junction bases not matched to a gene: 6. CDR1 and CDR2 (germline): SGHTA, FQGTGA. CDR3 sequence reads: CASSALAGGKETQYF. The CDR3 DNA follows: TGTGCCAGCAGCGCACTAGCGGGGGGAAAGGAGACCCAGTACTTC.

The CDR3 loop reads CASSLGAPGQYF. As DNA, the CDR3 is TGTGCCAGCAGTTTGGGGGCCCCGGGGCAGTACTTC. The chain recombines TRBV12-3 or TRBV12-4 with TRBJ2-7, with D perhaps TRBD1 (6 bases). Trimming took 3 bases from V and 9 from J, leaving 12 bases between them. The CDR3 totals 12 residues.

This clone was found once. CDR3 sequence (DNA): TGTGCCAGCTCACGGACAGGGGTGGGTGAGCAGTACTTC. This sequence encodes CASSRTGVGEQYF. The chain recombines TRBV18 with TRBJ2-7, with 9 bases lining up with TRBD1. CDR1 KGHSH and CDR2 LQKENI come from the germline V gene. This CDR3 has 13 residues. The trim removed 4 bases at V and 7 bases at J, leaving 5 bases unmatched.

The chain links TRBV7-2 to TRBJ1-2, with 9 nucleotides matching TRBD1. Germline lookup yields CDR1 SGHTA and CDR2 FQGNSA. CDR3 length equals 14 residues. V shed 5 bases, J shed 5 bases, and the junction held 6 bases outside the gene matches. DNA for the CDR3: TGTGCCAGCAGCCAGGACAGGGGCTCATATGGCTACACCTTC. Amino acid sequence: CASSQDRGSYGYTF.

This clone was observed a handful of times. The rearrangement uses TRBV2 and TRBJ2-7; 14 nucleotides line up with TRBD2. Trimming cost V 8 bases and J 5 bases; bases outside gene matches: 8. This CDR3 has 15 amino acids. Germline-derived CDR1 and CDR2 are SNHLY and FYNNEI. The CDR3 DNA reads TGTGCCAGCTGCCCCGGGACTAGCGGGAGAAACGAGCAGTACTTC. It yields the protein CASCPGTSGRNEQYF.

The DNA for the CDR3 is TGTGCCAGCAGCCGTGGGACAGGCATTTATAGCAATCAGCCCCAGCATTTT. Its protein product is CASSRGTGIYSNQPQHF. The chain carries TRBV5-6 and TRBJ1-5; TRBD1 matches 8 bases. The trim removed 4 bases at V and 0 bases at J, leaving 9 bases unmatched. Per the germline V gene, CDR1 is SGHDT and CDR2 is YYEEEE. The CDR3 contains 17 residues.

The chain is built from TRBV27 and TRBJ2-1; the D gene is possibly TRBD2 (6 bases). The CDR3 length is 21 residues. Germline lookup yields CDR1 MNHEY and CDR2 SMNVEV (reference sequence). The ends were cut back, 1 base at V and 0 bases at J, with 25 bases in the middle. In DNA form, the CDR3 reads TGTGCCAGCAGTTTATGGGGAAGGGGACTCCTGATGCGGAGCTCCTACAATGAGCAGTTCTTC. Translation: CASSLWGRGLLMRSSYNEQFF.

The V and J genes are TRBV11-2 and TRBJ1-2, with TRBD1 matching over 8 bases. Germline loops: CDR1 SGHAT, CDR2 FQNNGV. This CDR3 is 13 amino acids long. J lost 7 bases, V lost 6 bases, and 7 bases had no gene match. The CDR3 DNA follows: TGTGCCAGCAGTTCCGACAGGGGATTTGGCTACACCTTC. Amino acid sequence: CASSSDRGFGYTF.

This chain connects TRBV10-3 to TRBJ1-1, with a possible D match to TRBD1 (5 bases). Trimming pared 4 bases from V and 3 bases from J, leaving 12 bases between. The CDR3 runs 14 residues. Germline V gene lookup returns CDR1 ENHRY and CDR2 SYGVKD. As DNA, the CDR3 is TGTGCCATCAGTGGGGGACCGGGGGACACTGAAGCTTTCTTT. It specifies CAISGGPGDTEAFF.

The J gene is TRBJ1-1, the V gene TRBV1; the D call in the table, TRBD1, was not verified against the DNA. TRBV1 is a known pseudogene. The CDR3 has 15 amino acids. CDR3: CTSSQDPQENTEAFF. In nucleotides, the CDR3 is TGCACCAGCAGCCAAGATCCACAGGAGAACACTGAAGCTTTCTTT.

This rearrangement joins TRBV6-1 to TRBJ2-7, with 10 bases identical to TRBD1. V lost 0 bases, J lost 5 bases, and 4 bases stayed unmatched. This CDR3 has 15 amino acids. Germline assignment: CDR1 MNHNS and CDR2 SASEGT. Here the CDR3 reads CASSEASGTGDEQYF. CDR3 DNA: TGTGCCAGCAGTGAAGCATCCGGGACAGGGGACGAGCAGTACTTC.

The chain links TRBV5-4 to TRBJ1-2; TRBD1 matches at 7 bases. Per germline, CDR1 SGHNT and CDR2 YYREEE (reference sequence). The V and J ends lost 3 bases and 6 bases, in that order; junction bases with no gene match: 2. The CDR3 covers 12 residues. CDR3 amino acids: CASSWGTDGYTF. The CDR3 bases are TGTGCCAGCAGCTGGGGGACAGATGGCTACACCTTC.

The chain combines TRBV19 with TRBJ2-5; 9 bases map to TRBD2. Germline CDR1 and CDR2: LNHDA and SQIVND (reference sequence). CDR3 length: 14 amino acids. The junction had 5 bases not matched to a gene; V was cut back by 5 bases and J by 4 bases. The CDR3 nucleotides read TGTGCCAGTAGTCAAGCGGGAGGCAGAGAGACCCAGTACTTC. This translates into CASSQAGGRETQYF.

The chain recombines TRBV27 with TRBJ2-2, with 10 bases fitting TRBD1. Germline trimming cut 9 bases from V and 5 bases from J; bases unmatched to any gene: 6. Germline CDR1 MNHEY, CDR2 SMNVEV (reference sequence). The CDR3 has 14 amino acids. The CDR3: CASHRQGATGELFF. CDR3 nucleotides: TGTGCCAGTCACCGACAGGGGGCGACCGGGGAGCTGTTTTTT.